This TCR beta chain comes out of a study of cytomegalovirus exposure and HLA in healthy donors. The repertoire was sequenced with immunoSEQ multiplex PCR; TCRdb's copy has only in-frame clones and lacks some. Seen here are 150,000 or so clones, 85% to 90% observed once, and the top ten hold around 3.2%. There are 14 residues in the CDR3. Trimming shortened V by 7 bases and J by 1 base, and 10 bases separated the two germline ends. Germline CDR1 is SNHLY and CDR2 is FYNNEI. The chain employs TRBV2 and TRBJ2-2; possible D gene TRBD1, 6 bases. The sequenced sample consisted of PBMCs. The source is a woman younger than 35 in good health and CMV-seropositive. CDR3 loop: CASKDSENTGELFF. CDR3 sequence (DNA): TGTGCCAGCAAGGACAGCGAGAACACCGGGGAGCTGTTTTTT.